This TCR beta chain was obtained from a study of low-dose radiotherapy and immunotherapy resistance in tumors. Study-level information: Every two weeks, the protocol called for intravenous cyclophosphamide at 200 mg/m2. It was given one day before each radiation and immunotherapy administration.

With TRAV- and TRBV-specific primers, first-strand cDNA was made, covering the alpha and beta chains. Using a constant-region primer together with a V-primer adapter, TCRs were subjected to 20 PCR cycles of amplification. Each CDR3 protein is one row after TCRdb ran MiXCR on the reads. The table shows around 99,000 distinct CDR3 sequences, with 9.4% occurring only once. This clonotype was observed at least ten times. This CDR3 spans 13 amino acids. The V end lost 2 bases, the J end lost 14 bases, and 15 bases lay between the germline ends. Germline V CDR1 and CDR2: SGHTA, FQGNSA. Time point reported: before trial treatment.

Sequences were derived from PBMCs, sampled before treatment. The rearrangement uses TRBV7-2 and TRBJ1-4, with D tentatively TRBD1 (6 bases). The sequence was obtained from a male donor with prostate cancer. CDR3: CASSLRGGQGLFF. CDR3 bases: TGTGCCAGCAGCTTAAGGGGGGGCCAGGGCCTGTTTTTT.